The TCR beta chain under discussion was sequenced for a study of CD8 T cells in ankylosing spondylitis. Regarding the study as a whole: Matched ankylosing spondylitis synovial fluid reportedly contained a significantly enriched population of disease-linked clones. A motif of fewer than ten highly homologous TCR beta variants was seen as apparently characteristic of ankylosing spondylitis blood. Earlier authors reported some of these motif variants in reactive arthritis synovial fluid and blood.

Library preparation for TCR beta used quantitative 5'-RACE with molecular barcodes. One entry per CDR3 protein, called by TCRdb with MiXCR from the 5' RACE reads. The data show around 140,000 distinct CDR3 sequences, with roughly 10% seen just once and 4.1% held by the top ten. The CDR3 totals 14 residues. Between the trimmed V and J ends, which lost 10 bases and 1 base, there was a span of 13 bases. Looked up from germline, CDR1 is WNHNN and CDR2 is SYGVQD (reference sequence). This clonotype was seen more than once but under ten times. Its antigen is as yet unknown. Sequenced sample: blood, either unsorted or a sorted T cell fraction (not recorded which). The rearrangement uses TRBV10-1 and TRBJ2-2; D is possibly TRBD1 or TRBD2 (5 bases each). The TCR sequence derives from a female donor with ankylosing spondylitis or in good health (not recorded which). CDR3 nucleotide sequence: TGCGCCACCCGGGAAGGGGTGAACACCGGGGAGCTGTTTTTT. Translated: CATREGVNTGELFF.